This TCR beta chain was retrieved from a study of blood T cell repertoires in COVID-19. As for the study in general: Sites across the United States, Italy and Spain contributed samples from acute and convalescent COVID-19.

This study enrolled people aged about 18 to 100 from about two dozen US geographic areas. Participants were placed into cohorts based on the clinical history they reported. Original processing notes: It was from reference gene primer amplification that nucleated cell counts were estimated. The repertoire was sequenced with immunoSEQ multiplex PCR; TCRdb's copy has only in-frame clones and lacks some. V, J and clone size reflect that table, while D and trimming were determined from the DNA. Of under 200,000 clones in the sample, 84% were seen once. Input material: PBMCs or T cells enriched from blood (not recorded which). The clonotype comes from a man aged 50-60 years who had recovered from COVID-19.

The CDR3 DNA reads TGTGCCAGCAGCGTAGGCGGGACCGGGAGCTATGGCTACACCTTC. This gives the protein CASSVGGTGSYGYTF. The chain uses TRBV9 and TRBJ1-2; D may be TRBD1 (5 bases). This CDR3 is 15 amino acids long. CDR1 is SGDLS and CDR2 is YYNGEE in the germline V gene. V was cut by 0 bases and J by 4 bases, with 13 bases left in between.